Listed here are 20 T cell receptor beta chains from one sample, sequenced in a study of blood T cell repertoires in COVID-19. Sequencing was performed with immunoSEQ multiplex PCR; in TCRdb, only in-frame clones are kept and a portion is missing. The data show roughly 200,000 clones, around nine tenths seen once. Sequencing used PBMCs or T cells enriched from blood (not recorded which). The receptors stem from a woman aged 30 to 39 with acute COVID-19.

This chain connects TRBV11-2 to TRBJ2-2; no definite D call. The V end was cut by 0 bases, the J end by 6 bases, with 8 bases between. Germline CDR1 SGHAT, CDR2 FQNNGV. This CDR3 contains 14 residues. The CDR3 region has the DNA TGTGCCAGCAGCTTAGAGCCCAGTGCCGGGGAGCTGTTTTTT. Amino acid sequence: CASSLEPSAGELFF.

The J gene is TRBJ2-7, the V gene TRBV6-2 or TRBV6-3, with D perhaps TRBD2 (5 bases). Looked up from germline, CDR1 is MNHEY and CDR2 is SVGEGT. The CDR3 has 14 residues. The ends were cut back, 4 bases at V and 5 bases at J, with 15 bases in the middle. This CDR3 reads CASSLVLASHEQYF. The CDR3 nucleotides are TGTGCCAGCAGTTTAGTCCTAGCATCCCACGAGCAGTACTTC.

The rearrangement uses TRBV10-3 and TRBJ2-2; 8 positions match TRBD1. The CDR3 runs 14 residues. The V gene's germline CDR1 is ENHRY and CDR2 SYGVKD. V trimming: 6 bases; J trimming: 6 bases; junction bases outside the gene matches: 6. CDR3 residues: CAISTTGESGELFF. CDR3 sequence (DNA): TGTGCCATCAGCACGACAGGGGAATCCGGGGAGCTGTTTTTT.

The chain recombines TRBV9 with TRBJ2-3; D perhaps matches TRBD2 (6 bases). The germline CDR1 and CDR2 sequences are SGDLS and YYNGEE. The CDR3 loop spans 14 amino acids. V was cut by 4 bases and J by 6 bases, with 15 bases left in between. The CDR3 spells CASSSGVSQDTQYF. The CDR3 DNA reads TGTGCCAGCAGCTCGGGGGTCAGCCAGGATACGCAGTATTTT.

CDR3 region: CASSLRGDSGNTIYF. Written as DNA, the CDR3 is TGTGCCAGCTCACTACGGGGGGACTCTGGAAACACCATATATTTT. The V gene is TRBV18, the J gene TRBJ1-3; maybe TRBD1 (5 bases). V was pared by 4 bases and J by 0 bases, with 10 bases between. The germline V gene has CDR1 KGHSH and CDR2 LQKENI. The CDR3 has 15 residues. The complete variable domain, with remaining parts taken from reference TRBV18 and TRBJ1-3, reads NAGVMQNPRHLVRRRGQEARLRCSPMKGHSHVYWYRQLPEEGLKFMVYLQKENIIDESGMPKERFSAEFPKEGPSILRIQQVVRGDSAAYFCASSLRGDSGNTIYFGEGSWLTVV.

The chain carries TRBV3-1 (or the pseudogene TRBV3-2) and TRBJ1-1; D gene unclear. Germline CDR1 reads LGHDT; CDR2 reads YNNKEL (reference sequence). V shed 4 bases and J shed 4 bases, with 16 bases lying between them. The CDR3 is made up of 15 amino acids. The CDR3 coding sequence is TGTGCCAGCAGCCCCTCGGGGATTTTAGGCACTGAAGCTTTCTTT. This encodes CASSPSGILGTEAFF.

V and J are TRBV5-4 and TRBJ2-1, with 8 bases aligning to TRBD1. Germline assignment: CDR1 SGHNT and CDR2 YYREEE (reference sequence). The junction had 2 bases not matched to a gene; V was cut back by 3 bases and J by 0 bases. This CDR3 comprises 15 residues. The DNA for the CDR3 is TGTGCCAGCAGCTCTGGGACAGGCTCCTACAATGAGCAGTTCTTC. Translating gives CASSSGTGSYNEQFF.

The chain uses TRBV18 and TRBJ2-1; weak D call: TRBD2 (5 bases). V was cut by 2 bases and J by 4 bases, with 9 bases left in between. The germline gives CDR1 KGHSH, CDR2 LQKENI. This CDR3 region has 14 residues. The CDR3 loop is CASSPAAEYNEQFF. The CDR3 DNA reads as TGTGCCAGCTCACCAGCAGCGGAATACAATGAGCAGTTCTTC.

The chain carries TRBV30 and TRBJ2-1, with 7 bases that match TRBD2. The CDR3 consists of 12 residues. Trimming took 0 bases from V and 8 from J; bases not matched to a gene: 1. Germline CDR1 GTSNPN, CDR2 SVGIG (reference sequence). CDR3 nucleotide sequence: TGTGCCTGGAGTGTACGGGGGGATGAGCAGTTCTTC. Its protein is CAWSVRGDEQFF. The complete variable domain, with remaining parts taken from reference TRBV30 and TRBJ2-1, reads SQTIHQWPATLVQPVGSPLSLECTVEGTSNPNLYWYRQAAGRGLQLLFYSVGIGQISSEVPQNLSASRPQDRQFILSSKKLLLSDSGFYLCAWSVRGDEQFFGPGTRLTVL.

This clone was observed a handful of times. The chain couples TRBV3-1 (or the pseudogene TRBV3-2) to TRBJ2-3; the match to TRBD2 covers 15 bases. J was trimmed by 9 bases and V by 0 bases; bases with no gene match: 4. The CDR3 consists of 16 residues. CDR1 and CDR2 (germline): LGHDT, YNNKEL (reference sequence). The CDR3 nucleotides are TGTGCCAGCAGCCAAGATCTGGGACTAGCGGGGGGAACGCAGTATTTT. Translated, it gives CASSQDLGLAGGTQYF.

This chain connects TRBV19 to TRBJ1-1; D perhaps matches TRBD1 (6 bases). The CDR3 totals 14 residues. Trimming removed 6 bases at V and 0 bases at J, with 11 bases between. Germline CDR1 and CDR2: LNHDA and SQIVND (reference sequence). In nucleotides, the CDR3 is TGTGCCAGTAGGCCAGGGGCTATGAACACTGAAGCTTTCTTT. It specifies CASRPGAMNTEAFF.

The rearrangement uses TRBV24-1 and TRBJ2-1; TRBD2 agrees at 9 bases. CDR1 is KGHDR, CDR2 SFDVKD, per germline. The CDR3 totals 16 residues. Germline trimming cut 4 bases from V and 1 base from J; bases unmatched to any gene: 4. CDR3 sequence: CATSEGGGASYNEQFF. The CDR3 DNA is TGTGCCACCAGTGAAGGCGGGGGGGCTTCCTACAATGAGCAGTTCTTC.

The rearrangement joins TRBV29-1 to TRBJ2-7, with a weak D call TRBD1 (7 bases). This CDR3 contains 14 residues. Trimming took 4 bases from V and 3 from J, leaving 16 bases between them. Germline V gene lookup returns CDR1 SQVTM and CDR2 ANQGSEA. The CDR3 DNA is TGCAGCGTTGGATCCCCGCAGGGGGGCTACGAGCAGTACTTC. Encoded protein: CSVGSPQGGYEQYF.

J is TRBJ1-3 and V is TRBV28, with D hard to call. CDR1 is MDHEN and CDR2 is SYDVKM in the germline V gene. This CDR3 is 15 amino acids long. Trimming took 2 bases from V and 0 from J, leaving 8 bases between them. CDR3 in amino acids: CASSLALSSGNTIYF. Here the CDR3 DNA reads TGTGCCAGCAGTTTAGCCCTCAGCTCTGGAAACACCATATATTTT.

V is TRBV30 and J is TRBJ1-6; D unclear. V was clipped by 3 bases and J by 0 bases, with 6 bases between them. Germline V gene lookup returns CDR1 GTSNPN and CDR2 SVGIG (reference sequence). This CDR3 has 14 amino acids. CDR3 nucleotides: TGTGCCTGGAGCCCGAGCTCCTATAATTCACCCCTCCACTTT. Amino acid sequence: CAWSPSSYNSPLHF.

This chain connects TRBV19 to TRBJ1-2; D is unclear. This CDR3 comprises 16 residues. The ends were cut back, 7 bases at V and 0 bases at J, with 18 bases in the middle. Germline loops: CDR1 LNHDA, CDR2 SQIVND (reference sequence). CDR3 amino acids: CASTEGGSGANYGYTF. CDR3 in DNA: TGTGCCAGTACTGAGGGTGGCAGTGGAGCTAACTATGGCTACACCTTC.

The chain links TRBV5-4 to TRBJ1-4; 9 positions match TRBD1. Per the germline V gene, CDR1 is SGHNT and CDR2 is YYREEE (reference sequence). The CDR3 spans 17 residues. With V trimmed by 2 bases and J by 5 bases, 10 bases remained unmatched. CDR3 nucleotide sequence: TGTGCCAGCAGCTTAAAACAGGGGGCGGAGGGGAATGAAAAACTGTTTTTT. Its translation is CASSLKQGAEGNEKLFF.

This rearrangement joins TRBV10-2 to TRBJ1-5; possibly TRBD1 for D (6 bases). Per the germline V gene, CDR1 is WSHSY and CDR2 is SAAADI. The CDR3 has 13 amino acids. V was trimmed by 4 bases and J by 5 bases, leaving 9 bases between them. The CDR3 sequence is CASSAEGDQPQHF. CDR3 sequence (DNA): TGCGCCAGCAGTGCTGAGGGGGATCAGCCCCAGCATTTT.

The CDR3 DNA follows: TGTGCCAGTAGTACAACAGGGGTCGGAGAAAAACTGTTTTTT. It translates to CASSTTGVGEKLFF. The gene calls are TRBV19 and TRBJ1-4; 7 bases agree with TRBD1. The CDR3 has 14 residues. Trimming cost V 4 bases and J 8 bases; bases outside gene matches: 7. Germline lookup yields CDR1 LNHDA and CDR2 SQIVND (reference sequence). Complete variable domain (other parts from reference TRBV19 and TRBJ1-4): DGGITQSPKYLFRKEGQNVTLSCEQNLNHDAMYWYRQDPGQGLRLIYYSQIVNDFQKGDIAEGYSVSREKKESFPLTVTSAQKNPTAFYLCASSTTGVGEKLFFGSGTQLSVL.

The V call is TRBV9, the J call TRBJ1-5, with D perhaps matching TRBD1 (5 bases). V was pared by 8 bases and J by 7 bases, with 13 bases between. CDR1 SGDLS and CDR2 YYNGEE come from the germline V gene. The CDR3 has 12 amino acids. The CDR3 bases are TGTGCCAGTGGCAGGGTGGGACAGCCCCAGCATTTT. It translates to CASGRVGQPQHF.